This entry lists 15 T cell receptor beta chains sequenced from one sample in a study of CD8 T cells in ankylosing spondylitis. TCRdb passed the 5' RACE reads through MiXCR, listing each CDR3 protein once. Counted here are about 130,000 distinct CDR3 sequences, 7% occurring once; the ten biggest clones make up 9% to 15%. Source material: blood, either unsorted or a sorted T cell fraction (not recorded which). The receptors were gathered from a male donor with ankylosing spondylitis or in good health (not recorded which).

This clonotype was detected ten times or more. This rearrangement joins TRBV29-1 to TRBJ2-3; 10 nucleotides match TRBD2. CDR3 length: 15 amino acids. Germline trimming cut 3 bases from V and 5 bases from J; bases unmatched to any gene: 8. The germline gives CDR1 SQVTM, CDR2 ANQGSEA. The chain's CDR3 is CSVDGSASGRDTQYF. The CDR3 region has the DNA TGCAGCGTTGACGGGTCGGCTAGCGGGAGAGATACGCAGTATTTT.

This clonotype was seen at least ten times. This chain connects TRBV5-1 to TRBJ1-1; 9 bases fit TRBD1. The CDR3 totals 14 residues. The germline V gene has CDR1 SGHRS and CDR2 YFSETQ. V was pared by 3 bases and J by 1 base, with 1 base of the junction left unmatched. The CDR3 loop is CASSSQGANTEAFF. The CDR3 DNA reads TGCGCCAGCAGCTCACAGGGGGCGAACACTGAAGCTTTCTTT.

This clonotype was seen ten or more times. The genes are TRBV7-6 and TRBJ1-1; 7 bases are shared with TRBD1. The J segment lost 10 bases and the V segment lost 4 bases, leaving 6 bases of the junction unmatched. Germline CDR1 is SGHVS and CDR2 is FNYEAQ. There are 12 residues in the CDR3. The CDR3 sequence: CASSSATGRAFF. CDR3 nucleotide sequence: TGTGCCAGCAGCTCAGCGACAGGGAGAGCTTTCTTT.

This clonotype showed up many times. Relative to the germline gene, one junction end is altered; a read error may explain this. J is TRBJ1-2 and V is TRBV5-1, with 7 nucleotides matching TRBD1. CDR3 length: 13 amino acids. CDR1 SGHRS and CDR2 YFSETQ come from the germline V gene. The CDR3 loop is CASRDSVNYAYTF. The CDR3 DNA reads TGCGCCAGTCGGGACAGCGTAAACTATGCCTACACCTTC.

In this sample, this clonotype turned up many times. The chain employs TRBV12-3 or TRBV12-4 and TRBJ2-4; possible D gene TRBD1, 6 bases. The CDR3 is made up of 12 amino acids. V lost 3 bases to trimming and J lost 11 bases, with 11 bases between them. CDR3 nucleotides: TGTGCCAGCAGTTTCGTCCAGGGGCTTCAGTACTTC. Translation gives CASSFVQGLQYF.

This sequence joins TRBV7-2 and TRBJ1-3; 7 positions agree with TRBD1. The CDR3 spans 14 residues. V was pared by 6 bases and J by 1 base, with 3 bases of the junction left unmatched. Looked up from germline, CDR1 is SGHTA and CDR2 is FQGNSA. CDR3 coding DNA: TGTGCCAGCAGGCCAGGGGGATCTGGAAACACCATATATTTT. This translates into CASRPGGSGNTIYF. The complete variable domain, with remaining parts taken from reference TRBV7-2 and TRBJ1-3, reads GAGVSQSPSNKVTEKGKDVELRCDPISGHTALYWYRQSLGQGLEFLIYFQGNSAPDKSGLPSDRFSAERTGGSVSTLTIQRTQQEDSAVYLCASRPGGSGNTIYFGEGSWLTVV.

This clonotype has a count of ten or more. This chain links TRBV5-1 with TRBJ2-3, with TRBD2 identical over 11 bases. Germline V gene lookup returns CDR1 SGHRS and CDR2 YFSETQ. J lost 4 bases, V lost 4 bases, and 5 bases had no gene match. The CDR3 consists of 15 residues. This CDR3 is CASSLSGGASDTQYF. In nucleotides, the CDR3 is TGCGCCAGCAGCCTTAGCGGGGGGGCCTCAGATACGCAGTATTTT.

This clonotype was seen repeatedly, ten times or more. The chain employs TRBV5-1 and TRBJ2-7; D gene unclear. The V gene's germline CDR1 is SGHRS and CDR2 YFSETQ. With 4 bases removed from V and 2 bases from J, the gap between germline ends came to 13 bases. This CDR3 region has 14 residues. The CDR3 reads CASSIEGPPYEQYF. CDR3 coding DNA: TGCGCCAGCAGCATCGAAGGCCCTCCCTACGAGCAGTACTTC. The variable domain in full, completed from reference TRBV5-1 and TRBJ2-7, reads KAGVTQTPRYLIKTRGQQVTLSCSPISGHRSVSWYQQTPGQGLQFLFEYFSETQRNKGNFPGRFSGRQFSNSRSEMNVSTLELGDSALYLCASSIEGPPYEQYFGPGTRLTVT.

On this clonotype itself: A much larger clone sits a single nucleotide away, making a read error possible. V and J are TRBV5-1 and TRBJ2-2; 10 nucleotides align to TRBD2. V shed 2 bases and J 7 bases; nucleotides not matched to a gene: 8. Germline V lookup: CDR1 SGHRS, CDR2 YFSETQ. The CDR3 has 16 residues. The DNA of the CDR3 is TGCGCCAGCAGCTTTCCTAGCGGGAGTCGGGGCGGGGAGCTGTTTTTT. Amino acid sequence: CASSFPSGSRGGELFF.

This clonotype showed up many times. The chain couples TRBV20-1 to TRBJ2-3; 16 bases are shared with TRBD2. The CDR3 contains 18 residues. J gave up 6 bases and V 3 bases, and 12 bases lay outside the gene matches. Germline CDR1 is DFQATT and CDR2 is SNEGSKA (reference sequence). CDR3 coding DNA: TGCAGTGCTAGCTGGGGGACTAGCGGGGGGGGATCGTTCGATACGCAGTATTTT. This encodes CSASWGTSGGGSFDTQYF.

This rearrangement joins TRBV20-1 to TRBJ1-2; D is unclear. This CDR3 spans 13 amino acids. CDR1 and CDR2 (germline): DFQATT, SNEGSKA (reference sequence). Trimming left V 5 bases short and J 4 bases short, with 14 bases between. The CDR3 DNA sequence: TGCAGTGCTTCCCGGACTGGAGGCTATGGCTACACCTTC. Translation: CSASRTGGYGYTF.

This clonotype was recorded many times. The genes are TRBV20-1 and TRBJ1-5, with D possibly TRBD1 on 6 matching bases. Trimming took off 6 bases at V and 3 bases at J, with 9 bases between the two ends. This CDR3 region has 12 residues. Germline values: CDR1 DFQATT, CDR2 SNEGSKA (reference sequence). CDR3 loop: CSARQANQPQHF. CDR3 DNA: TGCAGTGCCCGACAGGCCAATCAGCCCCAGCATTTT.

This clonotype was observed at least ten times. The rearrangement joins TRBV5-1 to TRBJ2-6; D call uncertain. The germline CDR1 and CDR2 sequences are SGHRS and YFSETQ. There are 18 residues in the CDR3. V lost 4 bases to trimming and J lost 0 bases, with 17 bases between them. CDR3 in amino acids: CASSGLLRPLSGANVLTF. DNA for the CDR3: TGCGCCAGCAGCGGGCTTCTCAGGCCTCTCTCTGGGGCCAACGTCCTGACTTTC.

This chain connects TRBV7-9 to TRBJ1-2; D is unresolved. The CDR3 loop spans 15 amino acids. The V end was cut by 5 bases, the J end by 2 bases, with 15 bases between. CDR1 is SEHNR, CDR2 FQNEAQ, per germline (reference sequence). CDR3 nucleotide sequence: TGTGCCAGCAGCCCCCATTTGAGTACAAACTATGGCTACACCTTC. This gives the protein CASSPHLSTNYGYTF.

This clonotype was observed many times. This chain links TRBV4-3 with TRBJ1-2; TRBD1 matches at 7 bases. This CDR3 region has 17 residues. Trimming cost V 3 bases and J 0 bases; bases outside gene matches: 10. Germline CDR1 and CDR2: LGHNA and YSLEER. The DNA of the CDR3 is TGCGCCAGCAGCCAGGCCCCCGGGGACAGAGCTAACTATGGCTACACCTTC. Its translation: CASSQAPGDRANYGYTF.